The 15 T cell receptor beta chains in this list originate from one sample, sequenced in a study of blood T cell repertoires in COVID-19. The data were produced by immunoSEQ multiplex PCR, yet TCRdb's version contains in-frame clones alone and is incomplete. Of some 360,000 clones listed, about nine tenths are singletons. The sample was PBMCs or T cells enriched from blood (not recorded which). These receptors were obtained from a woman aged 25 to 39 who had been exposed to COVID-19.

The gene calls are TRBV19 and TRBJ2-2, with 11 bases matching TRBD1. Germline CDR1 LNHDA, CDR2 SQIVND (reference sequence). This CDR3 comprises 18 residues. V trimming: 4 bases; J trimming: 6 bases; junction bases outside the gene matches: 13. The CDR3 nucleotides read TGTGCCAGTAGTACCCGTGGACAGGGGGCTTCGGTCGCCGGGGAGCTGTTTTTT. Encoded protein: CASSTRGQGASVAGELFF.

This chain uses TRBV5-1 with TRBJ1-1; D might be TRBD1 (5 bases). Germline V gene lookup returns CDR1 SGHRS and CDR2 YFSETQ. V was pared by 0 bases and J by 1 base, with 10 bases between. The CDR3 runs to 15 residues. The CDR3 DNA reads as TGCGCCAGCAGCTTGGGGTGGGGCGAGAACACTGAAGCTTTCTTT. Residues: CASSLGWGENTEAFF.

This clone was observed at least ten times. The genes are TRBV29-1 and TRBJ2-2; TRBD2 is a possible D gene (5 bases). CDR3 length equals 12 residues. The V end was cut by 7 bases, the J end by 6 bases, with 12 bases between. In germline, CDR1 is SQVTM, CDR2 ANQGSEA. DNA for the CDR3: TGCAGCGCTAGTGGGAGTCCCGGGGAGCTGTTTTTT. As protein: CSASGSPGELFF.

The rearrangement links TRBV21-1 to TRBJ2-7; the table gives TRBD1 as D, unverified against the DNA. TRBV21-1 constitutes a pseudogene. CDR3 size: 15 residues. The CDR3 region has the DNA TGTGCCAGCAGCAACCCTGGGACAGACTCCTACGAGCAGTACTTC. Amino acids: CASSNPGTDSYEQYF.

This clone was recorded only once. This chain links TRBV12-3 or TRBV12-4 with TRBJ1-2; the D is unclear. The CDR3 sequence is 12 residues long. Trimming removed 6 bases at V and 4 bases at J, with 9 bases between. As DNA, the CDR3 is TGTGCCAGCAGGTCCGAGGTCTATGGCTACACCTTC. Protein sequence: CASRSEVYGYTF.

This clone is a singleton in its sample. The gene calls are TRBV18 and TRBJ2-7; 8 nucleotides match TRBD2. Germline values: CDR1 KGHSH, CDR2 LQKENI. The CDR3 totals 15 residues. Trimming cost V 3 bases and J 1 base; bases outside gene matches: 5. CDR3: CASSPQAGVSYEQYF. The DNA for the CDR3 is TGTGCCAGCTCACCCCAAGCGGGAGTATCCTACGAGCAGTACTTC.

The chain recombines TRBV7-3 with TRBJ1-1; the match to TRBD1 covers 9 bases. This CDR3 comprises 16 residues. Germline V gene data show CDR1 as SGHTA and CDR2 as FQGTGA. J gave up 4 bases and V 3 bases, and 9 bases lay outside the gene matches. In DNA form, the CDR3 reads TGTGCCAGCAGCTTCTTAACCCGACAGGGGGGCACTGAAGCTTTCTTT. This gives the protein CASSFLTRQGGTEAFF.

V usage is TRBV9 and J usage is TRBJ1-2; D perhaps matches TRBD1 (5 bases). V shed 0 bases and J shed 4 bases, with 13 bases lying between them. The CDR3 is 15 residues long. CDR1 is SGDLS and CDR2 is YYNGEE in the germline V gene. Here the CDR3 DNA reads TGTGCCAGCAGCGTAGAGGGGTCCGGGCCCTATGGCTACACCTTC. It yields the protein CASSVEGSGPYGYTF.

This clone was recorded a few times. CDR3 sequence (DNA): TGTGCCAGCAGTTTTCCTTGGACAGGGAAGGGCGAGCAGTACTTC. Protein sequence: CASSFPWTGKGEQYF. This chain connects TRBV28 to TRBJ2-7, with TRBD1 matching over 8 bases. This CDR3 spans 15 amino acids. With V trimmed by 3 bases and J by 6 bases, 10 bases remained unmatched. The germline V gene encodes CDR1 MDHEN and CDR2 SYDVKM.

The chain links TRBV5-5 to TRBJ2-1, with a weak D call TRBD2 (5 bases). The CDR3 is 16 residues long. Germline V gene sequence: CDR1 SGHKS, CDR2 YYEKEE (reference sequence). V lost 7 bases, J lost 5 bases, and 22 bases lay in between. Written as DNA, the CDR3 is TGTGCCAGCCACCCCGCGCCGGGATTGTATGACAATGAGCAGTTCTTC. Translation: CASHPAPGLYDNEQFF.

The chain links TRBV20-1 to TRBJ2-7; 11 bases fit TRBD2. Germline V gene sequence: CDR1 DFQATT, CDR2 SNEGSKA (reference sequence). The CDR3 runs to 16 residues. V lost 3 bases to trimming and J lost 4 bases; unmatched junction nucleotides: 11. In DNA, the CDR3 is TGCAGTGCTAGTGATAGCGGGAGGGGGTTGGGATACGAGCAGTACTTC. Protein sequence: CSASDSGRGLGYEQYF.

The chain is built from TRBV3-1 (or the pseudogene TRBV3-2) and TRBJ2-7, with 7 bases matching TRBD1. J was trimmed by 3 bases and V by 4 bases; bases with no gene match: 3. The CDR3 sequence is 13 residues long. Germline-derived CDR1 and CDR2 are LGHDT and YNNKEL (reference sequence). The CDR3 loop reads CASSPTGIYEQYF. CDR3 coding DNA: TGTGCCAGCAGCCCGACAGGGATCTACGAGCAGTACTTC.

This clone is a singleton in its sample. This chain joins TRBV2 and TRBJ1-5, with 8 bases identical to TRBD1. V was pared by 6 bases and J by 2 bases, with 6 bases of the junction left unmatched. The germline V gene has CDR1 SNHLY and CDR2 FYNNEI. The CDR3 length is 15 residues. CDR3 residues: CASRREDRGNQPQHF. In DNA form, the CDR3 reads TGTGCCAGCAGGAGAGAGGACAGGGGCAATCAGCCCCAGCATTTT.

The V gene is TRBV3-1 (or the pseudogene TRBV3-2), the J gene TRBJ2-6, with D perhaps TRBD1 (6 bases). Between the trimmed V and J ends, which lost 2 bases and 4 bases, there was a span of 18 bases. The CDR3 sequence is 18 residues long. CDR1 and CDR2 from the germline V gene are LGHDT and YNNKEL (reference sequence). The CDR3 reads CASSQNRAQFGGANVLTF. The CDR3 coding sequence is TGTGCCAGCAGCCAAAACAGGGCCCAGTTCGGGGGGGCCAACGTCCTGACTTTC.

The chain has TRBV3-1 (or the pseudogene TRBV3-2) and TRBJ2-7; TRBD2 agrees at 14 bases. CDR1 LGHDT and CDR2 YNNKEL come from the germline V gene (reference sequence). Trimming cost V 4 bases and J 5 bases; bases outside gene matches: 7. CDR3 length: 16 amino acids. CDR3 residues: CASSLGTSGSRDEQYF. CDR3 DNA: TGTGCCAGCAGCCTCGGGACTAGCGGGAGTCGCGACGAGCAGTACTTC.